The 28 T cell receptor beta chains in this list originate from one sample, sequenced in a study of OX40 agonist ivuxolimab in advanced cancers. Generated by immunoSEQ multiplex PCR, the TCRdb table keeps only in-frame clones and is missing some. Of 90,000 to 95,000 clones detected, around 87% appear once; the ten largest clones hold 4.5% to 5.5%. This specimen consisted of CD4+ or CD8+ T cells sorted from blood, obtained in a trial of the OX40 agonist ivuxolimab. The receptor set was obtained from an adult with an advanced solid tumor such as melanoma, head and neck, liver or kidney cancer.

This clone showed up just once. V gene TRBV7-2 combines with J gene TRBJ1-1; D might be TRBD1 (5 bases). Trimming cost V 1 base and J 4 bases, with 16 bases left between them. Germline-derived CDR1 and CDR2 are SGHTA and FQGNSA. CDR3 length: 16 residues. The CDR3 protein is CASSLGVAGTPTEAFF. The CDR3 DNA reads TGTGCCAGCAGCTTAGGGGTTGCGGGGACCCCCACTGAAGCTTTCTTT.

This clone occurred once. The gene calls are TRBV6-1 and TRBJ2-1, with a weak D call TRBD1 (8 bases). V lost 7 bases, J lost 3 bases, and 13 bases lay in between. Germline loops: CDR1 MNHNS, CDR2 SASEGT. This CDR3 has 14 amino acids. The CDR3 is CASKGGTGYNEQFF. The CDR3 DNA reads TGTGCCAGCAAGGGAGGGACAGGCTACAATGAGCAGTTCTTC.

CDR3 region: CATLGGLGYSYEQYF. The DNA of the CDR3 is TGTGCCACCTTGGGGGGGCTAGGCTACTCCTACGAGCAGTACTTC. This chain joins TRBV28 and TRBJ2-7; a possible D gene is TRBD2 (7 bases). This CDR3 spans 15 amino acids. The V end lost 10 bases, the J end lost 0 bases, and 19 bases lay between the germline ends. In germline, CDR1 is MDHEN, CDR2 SYDVKM. Together with reference TRBV28 and TRBJ2-7, the CDR3 gives the full variable domain: DVKVTQSSRYLVKRTGEKVFLECVQDMDHENMFWYRQDPGLGLRLIYFSYDVKMKEKGDIPEGYSVSREKKERFSLILESASTNQTSMYLCATLGGLGYSYEQYFGPGTRLTVT.

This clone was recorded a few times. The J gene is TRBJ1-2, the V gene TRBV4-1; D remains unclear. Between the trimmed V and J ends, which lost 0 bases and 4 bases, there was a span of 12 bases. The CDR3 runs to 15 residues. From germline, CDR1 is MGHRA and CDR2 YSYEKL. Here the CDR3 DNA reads TGCGCCAGCAGCCAAGAGGAGGTAGGGCCCTATGGCTACACCTTC. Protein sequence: CASSQEEVGPYGYTF.

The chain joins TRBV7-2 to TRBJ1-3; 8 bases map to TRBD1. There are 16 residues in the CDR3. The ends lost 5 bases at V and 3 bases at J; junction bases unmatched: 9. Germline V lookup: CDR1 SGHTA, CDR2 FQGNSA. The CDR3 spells CASSASRGRYGNTIYF. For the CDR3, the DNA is TGTGCCAGCAGCGCAAGCAGGGGGCGATATGGAAACACCATATATTTT.

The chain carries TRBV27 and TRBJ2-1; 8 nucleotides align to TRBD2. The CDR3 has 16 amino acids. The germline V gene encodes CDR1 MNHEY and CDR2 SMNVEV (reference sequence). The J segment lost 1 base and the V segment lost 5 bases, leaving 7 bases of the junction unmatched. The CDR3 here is CASSPPREASYNEQFF. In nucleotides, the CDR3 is TGTGCCAGCAGTCCCCCGCGGGAGGCTTCCTACAATGAGCAGTTCTTC.

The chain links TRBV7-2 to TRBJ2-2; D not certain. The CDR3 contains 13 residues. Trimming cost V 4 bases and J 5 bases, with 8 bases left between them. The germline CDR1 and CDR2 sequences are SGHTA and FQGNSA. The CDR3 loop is CASSSALTGELFF. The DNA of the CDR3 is TGTGCCAGCAGCTCGGCTTTGACCGGGGAGCTGTTTTTT.

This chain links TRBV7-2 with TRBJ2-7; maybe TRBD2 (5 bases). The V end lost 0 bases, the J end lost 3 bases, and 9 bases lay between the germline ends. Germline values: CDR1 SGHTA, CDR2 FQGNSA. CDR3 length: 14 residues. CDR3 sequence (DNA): TGTGCCAGCAGCTTAGCCCCCCGGGGCTACGAGCAGTACGTC. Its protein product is CASSLAPRGYEQYV.

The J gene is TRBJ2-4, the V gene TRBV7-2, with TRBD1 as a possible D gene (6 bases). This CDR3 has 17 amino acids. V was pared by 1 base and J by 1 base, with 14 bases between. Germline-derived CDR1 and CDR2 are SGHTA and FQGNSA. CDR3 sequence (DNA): TGTGCCAGCAGCTTAGTTAGTCAGGGGTCGGCCAAAAACATTCAGTACTTC. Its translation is CASSLVSQGSAKNIQYF.

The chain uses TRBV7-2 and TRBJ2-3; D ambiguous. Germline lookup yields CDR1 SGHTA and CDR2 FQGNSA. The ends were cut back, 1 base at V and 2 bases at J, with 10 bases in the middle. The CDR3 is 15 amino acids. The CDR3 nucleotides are TGTGCCAGCAGCTTAGGAGGTCTGCTCACAGATACGCAGTATTTT. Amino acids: CASSLGGLLTDTQYF.

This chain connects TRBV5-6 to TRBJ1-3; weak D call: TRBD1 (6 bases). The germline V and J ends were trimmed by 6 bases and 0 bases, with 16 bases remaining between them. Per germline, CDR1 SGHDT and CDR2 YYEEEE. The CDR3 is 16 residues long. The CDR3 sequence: CASTPSDRSSGNTIYF. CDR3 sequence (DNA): TGTGCCAGCACCCCTTCGGACAGAAGCTCTGGAAACACCATATATTTT.

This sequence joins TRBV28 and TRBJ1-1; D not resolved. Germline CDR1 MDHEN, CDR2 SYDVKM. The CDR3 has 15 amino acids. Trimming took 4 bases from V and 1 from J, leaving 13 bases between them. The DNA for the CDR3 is TGTGCCAGCAGTTCCTCGGGCGGGTCGAACACTGAAGCTTTCTTT. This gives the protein CASSSSGGSNTEAFF.

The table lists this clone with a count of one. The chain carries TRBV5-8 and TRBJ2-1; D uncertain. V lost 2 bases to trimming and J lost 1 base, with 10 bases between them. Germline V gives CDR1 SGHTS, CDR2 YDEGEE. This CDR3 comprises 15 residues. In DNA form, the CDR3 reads TGTGCCAGCAGCTTCTTCAGCGCATCCTACAATGAGCAGTTCTTC. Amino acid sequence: CASSFFSASYNEQFF. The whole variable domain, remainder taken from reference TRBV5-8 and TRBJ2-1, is EAGVTQSPTHLIKTRGQQATLRCSPISGHTSVYWYQQALGLGLQFLLWYDEGEERNRGNFPPRFSGRQFPNYSSELNVNALELEDSALYLCASSFFSASYNEQFFGPGTRLTVL.

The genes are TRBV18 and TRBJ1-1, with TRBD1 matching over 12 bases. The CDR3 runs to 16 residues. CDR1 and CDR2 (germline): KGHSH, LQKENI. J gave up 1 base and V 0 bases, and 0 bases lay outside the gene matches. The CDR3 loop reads CASSPPGQGANTEAFF. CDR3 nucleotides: TGTGCCAGCTCACCACCGGGACAGGGGGCGAACACTGAAGCTTTCTTT. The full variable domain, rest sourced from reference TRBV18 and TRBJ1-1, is NAGVMQNPRHLVRRRGQEARLRCSPMKGHSHVYWYRQLPEEGLKFMVYLQKENIIDESGMPKERFSAEFPKEGPSILRIQQVVRGDSAAYFCASSPPGQGANTEAFFGQGTRLTVV.

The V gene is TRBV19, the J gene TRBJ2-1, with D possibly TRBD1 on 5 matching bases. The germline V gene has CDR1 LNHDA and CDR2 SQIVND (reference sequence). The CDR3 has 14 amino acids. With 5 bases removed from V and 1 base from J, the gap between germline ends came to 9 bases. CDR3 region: CASSVDSSYNEQFF. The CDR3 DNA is TGTGCCAGTAGTGTCGACAGTTCCTACAATGAGCAGTTCTTC.

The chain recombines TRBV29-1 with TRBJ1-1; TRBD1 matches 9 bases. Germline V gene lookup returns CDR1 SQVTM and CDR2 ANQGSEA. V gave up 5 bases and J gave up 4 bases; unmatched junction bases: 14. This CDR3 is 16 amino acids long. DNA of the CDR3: TGCAGCGTTCAGAGTCGGACAGGGGTTGGTGGCACTGAAGCTTTCTTT. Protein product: CSVQSRTGVGGTEAFF.

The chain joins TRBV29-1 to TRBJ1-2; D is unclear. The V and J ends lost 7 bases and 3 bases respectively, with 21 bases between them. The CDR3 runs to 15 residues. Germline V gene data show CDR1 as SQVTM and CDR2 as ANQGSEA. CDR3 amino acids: CSGKTPGEGDYGYTF. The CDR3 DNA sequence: TGCAGCGGCAAGACCCCCGGGGAGGGTGACTATGGCTACACCTTC. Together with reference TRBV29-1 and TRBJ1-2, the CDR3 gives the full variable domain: SAVISQKPSRDICQRGTSLTIQCQVDSQVTMMFWYRQQPGQSLTLIATANQGSEATYESGFVIDKFPISRPNLTFSTLTVSNMSPEDSSIYLCSGKTPGEGDYGYTFGSGTRLTVV.

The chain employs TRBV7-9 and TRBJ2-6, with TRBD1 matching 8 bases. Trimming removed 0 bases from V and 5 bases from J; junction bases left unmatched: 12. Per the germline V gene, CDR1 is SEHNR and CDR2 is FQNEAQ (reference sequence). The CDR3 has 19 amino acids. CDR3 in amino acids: CASSLATGQASLWANVLTF. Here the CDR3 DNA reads TGTGCCAGCAGCTTAGCTACGGGACAGGCCTCCCTCTGGGCCAACGTCCTGACTTTC. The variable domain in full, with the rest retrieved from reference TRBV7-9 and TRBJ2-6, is DTGVSQNPRHKITKRGQNVTFRCDPISEHNRLYWYRQTLGQGPEFLTYFQNEAQLEKSRLLSDRFSAERPKGSFSTLEIQRTEQGDSAMYLCASSLATGQASLWANVLTFGAGSRLTVL.

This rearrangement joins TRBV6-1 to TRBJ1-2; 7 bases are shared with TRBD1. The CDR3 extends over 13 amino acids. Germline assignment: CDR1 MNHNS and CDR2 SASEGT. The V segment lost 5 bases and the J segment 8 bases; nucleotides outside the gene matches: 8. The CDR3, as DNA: TGTGCCAGCAGTTCGCAGGGGGGTAGCGGCTACACCTTC. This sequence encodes CASSSQGGSGYTF.

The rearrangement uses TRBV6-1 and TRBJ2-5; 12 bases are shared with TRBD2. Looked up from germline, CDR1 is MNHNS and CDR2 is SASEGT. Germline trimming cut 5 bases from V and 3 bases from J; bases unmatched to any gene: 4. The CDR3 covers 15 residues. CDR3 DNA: TGTGCCAGCAGTCACCGACTAGCGGGAGAAGAGACCCAGTACTTC. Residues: CASSHRLAGEETQYF.

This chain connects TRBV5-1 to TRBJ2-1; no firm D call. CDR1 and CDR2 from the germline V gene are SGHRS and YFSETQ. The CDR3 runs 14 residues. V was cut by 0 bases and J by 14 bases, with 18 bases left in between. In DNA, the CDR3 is TGCGCCAGCAGCTTGGCCCCACCCTCTACCGAGGAGTTCTTC. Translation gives CASSLAPPSTEEFF.

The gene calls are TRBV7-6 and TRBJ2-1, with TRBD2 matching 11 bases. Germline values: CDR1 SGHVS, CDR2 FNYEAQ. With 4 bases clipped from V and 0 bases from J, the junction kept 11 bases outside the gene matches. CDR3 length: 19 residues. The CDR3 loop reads CASSSRLAGKYSSYNEQFF. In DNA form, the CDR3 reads TGTGCCAGCAGCTCAAGACTAGCGGGAAAGTATAGCTCCTACAATGAGCAGTTCTTC. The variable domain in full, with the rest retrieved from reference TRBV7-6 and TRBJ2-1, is GAGVSQSPRYKVTKRGQDVALRCDPISGHVSLYWYRQALGQGPEFLTYFNYEAQQDKSGLPNDRFSAERPEGSISTLTIQRTEQRDSAMYRCASSSRLAGKYSSYNEQFFGPGTRLTVL.

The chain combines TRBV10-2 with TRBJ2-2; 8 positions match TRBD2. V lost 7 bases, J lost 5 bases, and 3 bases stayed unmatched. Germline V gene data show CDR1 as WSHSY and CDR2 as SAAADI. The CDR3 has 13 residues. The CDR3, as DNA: TGCGCCAGCAAGCCTAGCGGGACCGGGGAGCTGTTTTTT. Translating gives CASKPSGTGELFF.

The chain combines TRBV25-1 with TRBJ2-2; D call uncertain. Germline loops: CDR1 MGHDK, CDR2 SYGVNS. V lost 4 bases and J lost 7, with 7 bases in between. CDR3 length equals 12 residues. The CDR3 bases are TGTGCCAGCAGTGTTCTGGTCGGGGAGCTGTTTTTT. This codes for CASSVLVGELFF.

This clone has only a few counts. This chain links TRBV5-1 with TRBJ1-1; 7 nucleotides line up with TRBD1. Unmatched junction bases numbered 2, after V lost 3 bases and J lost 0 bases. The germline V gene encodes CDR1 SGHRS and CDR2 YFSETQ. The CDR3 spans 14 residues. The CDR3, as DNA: TGCGCCAGCAGCTGGGACAGCATGAACACTGAAGCTTTCTTT. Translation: CASSWDSMNTEAFF.

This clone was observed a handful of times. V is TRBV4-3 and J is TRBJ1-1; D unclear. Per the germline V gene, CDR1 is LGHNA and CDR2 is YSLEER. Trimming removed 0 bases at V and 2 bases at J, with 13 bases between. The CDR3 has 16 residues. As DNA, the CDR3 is TGCGCCAGCAGCCAAGATCACGGCAATCCCAACACTGAAGCTTTCTTT. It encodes CASSQDHGNPNTEAFF.

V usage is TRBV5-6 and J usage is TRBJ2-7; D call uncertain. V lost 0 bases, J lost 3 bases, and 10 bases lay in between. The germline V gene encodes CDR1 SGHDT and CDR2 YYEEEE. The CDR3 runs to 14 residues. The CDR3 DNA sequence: TGTGCCAGCAGCTTGGTGTCAGGCAGCTACGAGCAGTACGTC. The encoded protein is CASSLVSGSYEQYV.

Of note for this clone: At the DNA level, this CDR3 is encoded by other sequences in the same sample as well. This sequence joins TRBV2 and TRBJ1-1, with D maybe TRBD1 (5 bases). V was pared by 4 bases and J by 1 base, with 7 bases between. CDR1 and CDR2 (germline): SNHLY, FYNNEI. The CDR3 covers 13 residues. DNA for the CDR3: TGTGCCAGCAGTGGACAGCCGAACACTGAAGCTTTCTTT. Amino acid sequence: CASSGQPNTEAFF.